The 20 T cell receptor beta chains below were found in one sample sequenced in a study of human T cells and chemical hapten exposure. Time point: pre-sensitization, week 0. Treatment specified: therapeutic diphenylcyclopropenone sensitization with weekly scalp DPC. TCRdb used MiXCR to reprocess the RACE reads, holding one entry per CDR3 protein. Among some 330,000 distinct CDR3 sequences listed, around 5.5% were seen once. The sample here was whole blood, taken in connection with sensitization to the hapten diphenylcyclopropenone (DPC). Receptor source: a woman between 18 and 29 years old with alopecia areata. Some clones in this sample may be carry-over from other donors' samples.

This clonotype was counted a few times. The rearrangement uses TRBV6-5 and TRBJ1-5, with unresolved D. The CDR3 is made up of 15 amino acids. Trimming pared 3 bases from V and 0 bases from J, leaving 9 bases between. The germline gives CDR1 MNHEY, CDR2 SVGAGI. The CDR3 spells CASSYAFPSNQPQHF. In DNA form, the CDR3 reads TGTGCCAGCAGTTATGCTTTCCCTAGCAATCAGCCCCAGCATTTT.

This clonotype appeared many times. The chain carries TRBV24-1 and TRBJ1-1, with D unresolved. Germline CDR1 is KGHDR and CDR2 is SFDVKD. V dropped 4 bases and J dropped 0 bases, with 11 bases sitting between them. This CDR3 region has 15 residues. CDR3 region: CATSEDGDLNTEAFF. The CDR3 DNA reads as TGTGCCACCAGTGAGGACGGAGACTTGAACACTGAAGCTTTCTTT.

At least ten counts were recorded for this clonotype. This rearrangement joins TRBV7-2 to TRBJ2-3; 16 bases fit TRBD2. This CDR3 is 16 amino acids long. Looked up from germline, CDR1 is SGHTA and CDR2 is FQGNSA. V lost 6 bases, J lost 5 bases, and 5 bases stayed unmatched. This CDR3 is CASRLGLAGGQDTQYF. The DNA of the CDR3 is TGTGCCAGCAGATTGGGACTAGCGGGGGGGCAAGATACGCAGTATTTT.

This clonotype occurred many times. The chain carries TRBV29-1 and TRBJ2-3; 8 bases are a match to TRBD1. With 6 bases clipped from V and 7 bases from J, the junction kept 6 bases outside the gene matches. The germline CDR1 and CDR2 sequences are SQVTM and ANQGSEA. The CDR3 has 12 residues. The CDR3 DNA sequence: TGCAGCGTGGGGACAGGTCCTAATACGCAGTATTTT. It translates to CSVGTGPNTQYF.

This clonotype was recorded a few times. The chain employs TRBV6-5 and TRBJ1-6; D unresolved. This CDR3 has 13 residues. Trimming removed 5 bases from V and 7 bases from J, with 9 bases in between. Germline V gene data show CDR1 as MNHEY and CDR2 as SVGAGI. The CDR3 DNA follows: TGTGCCAGCAGTCCCAATAGAAATTCACCCCTCCACTTT. Protein sequence: CASSPNRNSPLHF.

Only a few counts were recorded for this clonotype. The chain combines TRBV29-1 with TRBJ2-3, with unresolved D. Per germline, CDR1 SQVTM and CDR2 ANQGSEA. The CDR3 has 12 residues. Trimming pared 0 bases from V and 2 bases from J, leaving 3 bases between. The CDR3 DNA sequence: TGCAGCGTTGAAGAGCACACAGATACGCAGTATTTT. Translated: CSVEEHTDTQYF.

There are many counts of this clonotype. This rearrangement joins TRBV27 to TRBJ2-3; D gene unclear. V lost 10 bases, J lost 1 base, and 15 bases lay in between. CDR1 and CDR2 (germline): MNHEY, SMNVEV (reference sequence). CDR3 size: 14 residues. The CDR3 DNA sequence: TGTGCCACCGCCCCTCTCCCCCGCACAGATACGCAGTATTTT. It translates to CATAPLPRTDTQYF.

CDR3 region: CASSQQGQGGNQPQHF. The CDR3 region has the DNA TGCGCCAGCAGCCAACAGGGGCAGGGGGGCAATCAGCCCCAGCATTTT. The chain is built from TRBV4-1 and TRBJ1-5; TRBD1 matches 7 bases. Germline CDR1 and CDR2: MGHRA and YSYEKL. Trimming cost V 2 bases and J 2 bases; bases outside gene matches: 6. CDR3 length: 16 residues.

This clonotype has ten or more counts. The chain has TRBV5-5 and TRBJ2-5; D remains ambiguous. Germline V gives CDR1 SGHKS, CDR2 YYEKEE (reference sequence). The CDR3 is made up of 14 amino acids. The V gene lost 1 base and the J gene lost 4 bases, with 11 bases spanning the gap. The CDR3 spells CASSLWADTETQYF. The CDR3 coding sequence is TGTGCCAGCAGCTTGTGGGCAGACACAGAGACCCAGTACTTC.

CDR3 sequence: CASSLRRQGNNEQFF. The CDR3 DNA sequence: TGTGCCAGCAGTTTAAGGCGACAGGGGAACAATGAGCAGTTCTTC. The chain employs TRBV12-3 or TRBV12-4 and TRBJ2-1; 8 bases are a match to TRBD1. The J segment lost 5 bases and the V segment lost 2 bases, leaving 5 bases of the junction unmatched. The CDR3 spans 15 residues.

The V gene is TRBV4-1, the J gene TRBJ2-7; TRBD2 matches 12 bases. The CDR3 has 15 residues. V shed 2 bases and J 7 bases; nucleotides not matched to a gene: 6. The germline gives CDR1 MGHRA, CDR2 YSYEKL. The CDR3 DNA follows: TGCGCCAGCAGCCAAACTAGCGGGGGGACCGGGGAGCAGTACTTC. It specifies CASSQTSGGTGEQYF.

In DNA form, the CDR3 reads TGCAGCGTTATTCGGGACAGGGGGCCGGCGAACACTGAAGCTTTCTTT. Its protein is CSVIRDRGPANTEAFF. The chain links TRBV29-1 to TRBJ1-1; 12 nucleotides agree with TRBD1. J gave up 1 base and V 5 bases, and 8 bases lay outside the gene matches. CDR1 and CDR2 from the germline V gene are SQVTM and ANQGSEA. The CDR3 length is 16 residues.

The sample holds many counts of this clonotype. V usage is TRBV4-3 and J usage is TRBJ2-1, with 9 bases lining up with TRBD2. The CDR3 has 14 residues. The V and J ends lost 6 bases and 9 bases, in that order; junction bases with no gene match: 9. CDR1 is LGHNA and CDR2 is YSLEER in the germline V gene. The CDR3 region has the DNA TGCGCCAGCAGTCTTCGGCGGGGGGGCCCTGAGCAGTTCTTC. Encoded protein: CASSLRRGGPEQFF.

This clonotype was detected only a few times. The chain employs TRBV7-9 and TRBJ1-1; D is unresolved. CDR1 and CDR2 (germline): SEHNR, FQNEAQ (reference sequence). The CDR3 is 14 residues long. V shed 1 base and J shed 10 bases, with 16 bases lying between them. This CDR3 is CASSLVSRARGAFF. The CDR3 DNA sequence: TGTGCCAGCAGCTTAGTTAGTCGTGCCCGCGGAGCTTTCTTT.

This clonotype was counted a few times. This chain uses TRBV2 with TRBJ1-5, with D maybe TRBD1 (6 bases). The CDR3 sequence is 16 residues long. Germline V gene data show CDR1 as SNHLY and CDR2 as FYNNEI. Trimming removed 5 bases from V and 0 bases from J, with 14 bases in between. CDR3 amino acids: CASSLTGDYSNQPQHF. CDR3 nucleotides: TGTGCCAGCAGTCTGACAGGTGACTATAGCAATCAGCCCCAGCATTTT.

This clonotype was observed a few times. This chain uses TRBV7-3 with TRBJ2-1, with a tentative D call TRBD2 (6 bases). The CDR3 has 13 amino acids. The germline V gene encodes CDR1 SGHTA and CDR2 FQGTGA. Trimming removed 5 bases from V and 9 bases from J, with 14 bases in between. CDR3 region: CASSARAEGEQFF. In nucleotides, the CDR3 is TGTGCCAGCAGCGCCAGGGCGGAGGGTGAGCAGTTCTTC.

Many counts were recorded for this clonotype. This chain links TRBV28 with TRBJ1-2; the D gene is possibly TRBD1 (6 bases). This CDR3 spans 15 amino acids. CDR1 is MDHEN, CDR2 SYDVKM, per germline. V gave up 2 bases and J gave up 8 bases, with 18 bases separating them. The CDR3 loop reads CASSLGGNLRLGYTF. CDR3 sequence (DNA): TGTGCCAGCAGTTTAGGGGGCAACTTAAGACTCGGCTACACCTTC.

This clonotype has at least ten counts. The chain links TRBV6-5 to TRBJ1-1; no reliable D call. The germline V and J ends were trimmed by 0 bases and 5 bases, with 13 bases remaining between them. This CDR3 spans 15 amino acids. Germline CDR1 reads MNHEY; CDR2 reads SVGAGI. CDR3 DNA sequence: TGTGCCAGCAGTTACTCGTGGACCGAACGGACTGAAGCTTTCTTT. It codes for CASSYSWTERTEAFF.

This clonotype has a count of ten or more. The chain is built from TRBV4-3 and TRBJ2-3, with D possibly matching TRBD2 (5 bases). CDR3 size: 15 residues. V lost 4 bases and J lost 1, with 12 bases in between. Germline V gene lookup returns CDR1 LGHNA and CDR2 YSLEER. The CDR3 loop reads CASSRLAFGTDTQYF. DNA of the CDR3: TGCGCCAGCAGCCGCTTAGCGTTTGGCACAGATACGCAGTATTTT.

The rearrangement joins TRBV20-1 to TRBJ1-1, with D uncertain. CDR1 and CDR2 (germline): DFQATT, SNEGSKA (reference sequence). The V end was cut by 1 base, the J end by 1 base, with 7 bases between. This CDR3 comprises 13 residues. CDR3 residues: CSARGTENTEAFF. In DNA, the CDR3 is TGCAGTGCTAGAGGAACCGAGAACACTGAAGCTTTCTTT.